One and the same sample provided the 20 T cell receptor beta chains below, sequenced in a study of vaccination effects on CD4 cells after COVID-19. Only in-frame clones appear in the TCRdb table, and some are missing; sequencing was by immunoSEQ multiplex PCR. The sample shows 60,000 to 65,000 clones, over 70% of them seen only once. Their recognized antigens are unknown. Viral peptide pool expansion of antigen-specific CD4+ T cells preceded sequencing in the ViraFEST assay. The culture ran for roughly ten days, and then CD4+ T cells were isolated. Vaccinees lacked prior SARS-CoV-2 infection and tested negative for nucleocapsid antibodies. The sequenced sample was CD4+ T cells from PBMCs cultured with HCoV-OC43 spike peptides, obtained before COVID-19 vaccination. Sample subset: HCoV-OC43 spike overlapping peptide pool stimulation. The receptors stem from a human donor who received a COVID-19 vaccine.

The rearrangement uses TRBV2 and TRBJ1-5, with 8 bases that match TRBD1. The CDR3 is made up of 14 amino acids. Germline-derived CDR1 and CDR2 are SNHLY and FYNNEI. V shed 6 bases and J 5 bases; nucleotides not matched to a gene: 6. The CDR3 here is CASSIQGGDQPQHF. The CDR3 DNA follows: TGTGCCAGCAGCATACAGGGGGGAGATCAGCCCCAGCATTTT. Full variable domain (missing parts from reference TRBV2 and TRBJ1-5): EPEVTQTPSHQVTQMGQEVILRCVPISNHLYFYWYRQILGQKVEFLVSFYNNEISEKSEIFDDQFSVERPDGSNFTLKIRSTKLEDSAMYFCASSIQGGDQPQHFGDGTRLSIL.

This clone occurred a few times. The V and J genes are TRBV6-2 or TRBV6-3 and TRBJ1-4; 8 bases fit TRBD1. Per germline, CDR1 MNHEY and CDR2 SVGEGT. The ends lost 3 bases at V and 8 bases at J; junction bases unmatched: 11. The CDR3 consists of 16 residues. The CDR3 DNA reads as TGTGCCAGCAGTTATAGCCCCGGGACAGGCCTCGAAAAACTGTTTTTT. It specifies CASSYSPGTGLEKLFF.

This chain links TRBV5-1 with TRBJ2-5; unclear D gene. Trimming shortened V by 0 bases and J by 5 bases, and 5 bases separated the two germline ends. The CDR3 has 12 residues. Germline V gene data show CDR1 as SGHRS and CDR2 as YFSETQ. The CDR3 reads CASSLVGETQYF. In DNA form, the CDR3 reads TGCGCCAGCAGCTTGGTCGGGGAGACCCAGTACTTC.

V and J are TRBV6-6 and TRBJ2-5, with 7 bases aligning to TRBD1. The V gene end was trimmed by 1 base and the J gene end by 2 bases; junction bases not matched to a gene: 1. Germline V gives CDR1 MNHNY, CDR2 SVGAGI (reference sequence). The CDR3 is 14 residues long. The CDR3, as DNA: TGTGCCAGCAGTTACTTCAGGGGGCAAGAGACCCAGTACTTC. Translated: CASSYFRGQETQYF.

This clone was recorded a few times. CDR3 DNA sequence: TGTGCCAGCAGCCCCCTAGACTCGCCCGGGGAGCTGTTTTTT. Amino acids: CASSPLDSPGELFF. The gene calls are TRBV6-4 and TRBJ2-2, with no clear D. This CDR3 comprises 14 residues. Trimming took off 6 bases at V and 6 bases at J, with 14 bases between the two ends. Germline lookup yields CDR1 MRHNA and CDR2 SNTAGT.

This chain connects TRBV19 to TRBJ1-5; no clear D. Trimming cost V 8 bases and J 2 bases, with 7 bases left between them. Germline V CDR1 and CDR2: LNHDA, SQIVND (reference sequence). The CDR3 covers 12 residues. The CDR3 DNA sequence: TGTGCCAGTGACCAGGGCAATCAGCCCCAGCATTTT. This sequence encodes CASDQGNQPQHF.

The chain couples TRBV6-5 to TRBJ2-2, with 8 nucleotides matching TRBD1. The CDR3 sequence is 13 residues long. CDR1 is MNHEY and CDR2 is SVGAGI in the germline V gene. V gave up 6 bases and J gave up 6 bases; unmatched junction bases: 3. The CDR3 region has the DNA TGTGCCAGCAGACTACAGGGGGCCGGGGAGCTGTTTTTT. This encodes CASRLQGAGELFF.

This rearrangement joins TRBV10-3 to TRBJ1-5, with D unresolved. The CDR3 is 14 amino acids. V dropped 3 bases and J dropped 4 bases, with 10 bases sitting between them. The germline V gene has CDR1 ENHRY and CDR2 SYGVKD. CDR3 in amino acids: CAISEGSQNQPQHF. The CDR3 DNA is TGTGCCATCAGTGAAGGCAGCCAGAATCAGCCCCAGCATTTT.

This clone was detected a few times. J is TRBJ1-2 and V is TRBV19, with D unresolved. Looked up from germline, CDR1 is LNHDA and CDR2 is SQIVND (reference sequence). Trimming removed 5 bases from V and 0 bases from J, with 16 bases in between. The CDR3 runs to 16 residues. CDR3 in amino acids: CASSRGGQPANYGYTF. The CDR3 DNA is TGTGCCAGTAGTCGAGGCGGGCAGCCAGCTAACTATGGCTACACCTTC.

This clone turned up a few times. The gene calls are TRBV11-2 and TRBJ1-5; TRBD1 aligns across 7 bases. CDR3 length: 15 amino acids. Germline-derived CDR1 and CDR2 are SGHAT and FQNNGV. V dropped 5 bases and J dropped 2; count of bases not matched to a gene: 6. The CDR3 region is CASSPGGMGNQPQHF. CDR3 sequence (DNA): TGTGCCAGCAGCCCAGGGGGGATGGGCAATCAGCCCCAGCATTTT.

This sequence joins TRBV21-1 and TRBJ2-2. TRBV21-1 is a pseudogene segment. The CDR3 covers 16 residues. The CDR3 DNA is TGTGCCAGCAGCAAAGTAACGCCGACTGGGGTCGGGGAGCTGTTTTTT. This codes for CASSKVTPTGVGELFF.

This clone appeared a few times. The chain is built from TRBV7-9 and TRBJ2-5, with D perhaps TRBD1 or TRBD2 (6 bases each). CDR3 length equals 15 residues. Germline V lookup: CDR1 SEHNR, CDR2 FQNEAQ (reference sequence). V dropped 5 bases and J dropped 0 bases, with 13 bases sitting between them. CDR3 DNA sequence: TGTGCCAGCAGCCCCTTGGGGGGCAACCAAGAGACCCAGTACTTC. Translated, it gives CASSPLGGNQETQYF.

This clone has a single count. The chain carries TRBV6-5 and TRBJ1-2; 9 bases map to TRBD1. The V and J ends lost 7 bases and 7 bases, in that order; junction bases with no gene match: 10. Germline loops: CDR1 MNHEY, CDR2 SVGAGI. The CDR3 runs 14 residues. CDR3 sequence reads: CASTNEQGAGGYTF. The CDR3 DNA is TGTGCCAGCACCAACGAACAGGGGGCAGGTGGCTACACCTTC.

The chain has TRBV21-1 and TRBJ2-5; TRBD2 is taken as the D call from the table, unchecked against the DNA. TRBV21-1 is noted as a pseudogene. This CDR3 is 14 amino acids long. This CDR3 is CASSFGGARKTQYF. DNA of the CDR3: TGTGCCAGCAGCTTCGGGGGGGCAAGGAAGACCCAGTACTTC.

The chain carries TRBV7-9 and TRBJ2-5; D gene uncertain. Germline CDR1 reads SEHNR; CDR2 reads FQNEAQ (reference sequence). The V end lost 6 bases, the J end lost 3 bases, and 14 bases lay between the germline ends. CDR3 size: 14 residues. CDR3 loop: CASSPRTVEETQYF. The DNA for the CDR3 is TGTGCCAGCAGTCCCCGGACGGTTGAAGAGACCCAGTACTTC.

This chain links TRBV5-1 with TRBJ1-3, with TRBD1 matching over 9 bases. Germline values: CDR1 SGHRS, CDR2 YFSETQ. The CDR3 loop spans 17 amino acids. The ends lost 4 bases at V and 3 bases at J; junction bases unmatched: 11. The CDR3 region has the DNA TGCGCCAGCAGCACTTGGCAAACAGGGGGCCTTGGAAACACCATATATTTT. As protein: CASSTWQTGGLGNTIYF.

J is TRBJ1-5 and V is TRBV24-1; D unclear. The CDR3 covers 13 residues. The germline gives CDR1 KGHDR, CDR2 SFDVKD. V lost 3 bases to trimming and J lost 4 bases, with 6 bases between them. CDR3 sequence: CATSDVGNQPQHF. Here the CDR3 DNA reads TGTGCCACCAGTGATGTGGGGAATCAGCCCCAGCATTTT.

The rearrangement uses TRBV5-1 and TRBJ1-1; D is uncertain. Germline V lookup: CDR1 SGHRS, CDR2 YFSETQ. This CDR3 is built from 13 residues. V lost 0 bases to trimming and J lost 7 bases, with 10 bases between them. CDR3 sequence: CASSLDSTVEAFF. The CDR3 nucleotides read TGCGCCAGCAGCTTGGATTCGACGGTTGAAGCTTTCTTT.

The rearrangement joins TRBV15 to TRBJ2-2; D ambiguous. The CDR3 runs to 16 residues. Trimming took 5 bases from V and 0 from J, leaving 13 bases between them. Germline-derived CDR1 and CDR2 are LNHNV and YYDKDF (reference sequence). In DNA, the CDR3 is TGTGCCACCAGCCTCAGGAAGCCCCCGAACACCGGGGAGCTGTTTTTT. It encodes CATSLRKPPNTGELFF.

V and J are TRBV6-5 and TRBJ2-7; D is unclear. Germline V CDR1 and CDR2: MNHEY, SVGAGI. The V end was cut by 6 bases, the J end by 10 bases, with 16 bases between. CDR3 length: 12 amino acids. CDR3 nucleotide sequence: TGTGCCAGCAGCGCGGACGGCGAGATACAGTACGTC. This translates into CASSADGEIQYV.